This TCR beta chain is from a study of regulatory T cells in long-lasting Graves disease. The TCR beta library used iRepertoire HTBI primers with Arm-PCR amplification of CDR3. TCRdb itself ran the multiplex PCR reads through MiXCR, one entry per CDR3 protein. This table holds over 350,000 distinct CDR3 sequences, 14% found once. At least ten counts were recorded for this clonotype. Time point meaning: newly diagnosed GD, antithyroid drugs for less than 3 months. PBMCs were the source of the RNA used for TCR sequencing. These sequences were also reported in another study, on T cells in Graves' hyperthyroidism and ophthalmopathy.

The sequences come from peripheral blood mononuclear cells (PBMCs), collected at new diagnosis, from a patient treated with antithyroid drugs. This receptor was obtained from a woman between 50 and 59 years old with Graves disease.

Written as DNA, the CDR3 is TGTGCCAGCAGCTTAGGCGTTAGCACAGATACGCAGTATTTT. It translates to CASSLGVSTDTQYF. This chain connects TRBV7-9 to TRBJ2-3, with unresolved D. The germline V gene encodes CDR1 SEHNR and CDR2 FQNEAQ (reference sequence). The CDR3 is 14 amino acids. Trimming pared 1 base from V and 0 bases from J, leaving 5 bases between.